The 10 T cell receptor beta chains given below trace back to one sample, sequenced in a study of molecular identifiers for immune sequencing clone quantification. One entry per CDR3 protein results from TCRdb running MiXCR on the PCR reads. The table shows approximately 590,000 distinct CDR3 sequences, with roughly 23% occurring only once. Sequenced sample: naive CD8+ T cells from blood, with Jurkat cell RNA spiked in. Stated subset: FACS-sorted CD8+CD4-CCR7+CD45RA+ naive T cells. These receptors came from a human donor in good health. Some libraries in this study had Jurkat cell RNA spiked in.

CDR3 in DNA: TGTGCCACCAAGGATCTGGACACCGGGGAGCTGTTTTTT. Encoded protein: CATKDLDTGELFF. The chain uses TRBV15 and TRBJ2-2; D is ambiguous. This CDR3 has 13 residues. Germline V gives CDR1 LNHNV, CDR2 YYDKDF (reference sequence). V lost 7 bases, J lost 3 bases, and 9 bases lay in between.

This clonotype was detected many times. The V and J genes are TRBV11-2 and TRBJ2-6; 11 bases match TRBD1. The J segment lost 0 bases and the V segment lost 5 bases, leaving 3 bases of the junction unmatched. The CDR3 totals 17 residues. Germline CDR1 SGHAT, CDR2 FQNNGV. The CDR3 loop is CASSRGTGGSGANVLTF. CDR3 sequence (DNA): TGTGCCAGCAGCAGAGGGACAGGGGGCTCTGGGGCCAACGTCCTGACTTTC. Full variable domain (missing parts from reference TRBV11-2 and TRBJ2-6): EAGVAQSPRYKIIEKRQSVAFWCNPISGHATLYWYQQILGQGPKLLIQFQNNGVVDDSQLPKDRFSAERLKGVDSTLKIQPAKLEDSAVYLCASSRGTGGSGANVLTFGAGSRLTVL.

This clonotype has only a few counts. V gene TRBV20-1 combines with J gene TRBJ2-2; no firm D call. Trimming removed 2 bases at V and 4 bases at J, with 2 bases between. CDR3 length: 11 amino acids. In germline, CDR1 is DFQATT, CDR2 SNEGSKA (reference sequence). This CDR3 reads CSARLTGELFF. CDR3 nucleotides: TGCAGTGCTAGACTCACCGGGGAGCTGTTTTTT.

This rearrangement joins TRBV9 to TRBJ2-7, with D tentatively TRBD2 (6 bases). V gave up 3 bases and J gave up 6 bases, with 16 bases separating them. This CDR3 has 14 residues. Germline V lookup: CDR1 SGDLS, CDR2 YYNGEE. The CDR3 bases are TGTGCCAGCAGCGGATTGGGAGGACCGGGCGAGCAGTACTTC. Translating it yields CASSGLGGPGEQYF.

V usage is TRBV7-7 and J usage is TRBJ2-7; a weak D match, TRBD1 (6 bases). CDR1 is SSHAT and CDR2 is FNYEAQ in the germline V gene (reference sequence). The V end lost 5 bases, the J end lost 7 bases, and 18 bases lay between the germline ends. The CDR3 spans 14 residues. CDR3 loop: CASSPGQRAKEQYF. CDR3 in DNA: TGTGCCAGCAGCCCCGGACAGAGGGCAAAGGAGCAGTACTTC.

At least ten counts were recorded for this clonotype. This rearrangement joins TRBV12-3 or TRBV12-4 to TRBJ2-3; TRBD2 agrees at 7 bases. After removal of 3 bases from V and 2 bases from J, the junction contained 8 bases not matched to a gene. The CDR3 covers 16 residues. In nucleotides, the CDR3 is TGTGCCAGCAGTTTCTCTAGCGGATTTAACACAGATACGCAGTATTTT. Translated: CASSFSSGFNTDTQYF.

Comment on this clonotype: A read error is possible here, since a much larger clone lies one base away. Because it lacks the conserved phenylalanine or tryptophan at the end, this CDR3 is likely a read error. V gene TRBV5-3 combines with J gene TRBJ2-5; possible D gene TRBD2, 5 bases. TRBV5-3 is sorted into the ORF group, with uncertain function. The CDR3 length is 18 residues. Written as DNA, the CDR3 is TGTGCCAGCAGCTTGAGCCAGCGGAGAAACCCGAGCCAAGAGACCCAGTACCTC. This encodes CASSLSQRRNPSQETQYL.

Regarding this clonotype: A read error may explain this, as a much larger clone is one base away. CDR3 sequence: CSASDYFGERNEKLFF. Written as DNA, the CDR3 is TGCAGTGCTAGTGATTATTTTGGAGAACGTAATGAAAAACTGTTTTTT. V and J are TRBV20-1 and TRBJ1-4, with no clear D. The CDR3 spans 16 residues. Trimming took 3 bases from V and 4 from J, leaving 18 bases between them. Germline V lookup: CDR1 DFQATT, CDR2 SNEGSKA (reference sequence).

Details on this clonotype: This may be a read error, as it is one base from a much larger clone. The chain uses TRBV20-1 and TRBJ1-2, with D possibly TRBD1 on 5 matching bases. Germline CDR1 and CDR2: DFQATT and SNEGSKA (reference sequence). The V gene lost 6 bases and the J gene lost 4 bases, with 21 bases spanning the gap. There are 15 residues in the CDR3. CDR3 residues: CSAAQGSGLPYGYTF. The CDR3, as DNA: TGCAGTGCCGCCCAAGGATCGGGGCTCCCCTATGGCTACACCTTC.

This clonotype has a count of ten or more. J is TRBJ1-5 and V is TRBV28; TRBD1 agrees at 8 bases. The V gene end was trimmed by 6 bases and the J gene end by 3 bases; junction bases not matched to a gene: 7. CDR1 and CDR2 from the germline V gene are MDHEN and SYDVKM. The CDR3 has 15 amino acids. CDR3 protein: CASRAWGQDNQPQHF. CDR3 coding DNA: TGTGCCAGCAGGGCGTGGGGACAGGACAATCAGCCCCAGCATTTT.